These 17 T cell receptor beta chains share one sample of origin, sequenced in a study of cytotoxic CD8 clonotypes in ibrutinib-treated CLL (dated by TCRdb to the early 2020s). Library construction relied on the immunoSEQ multiplex PCR assay. The source is immuneACCESS, and TCRdb retained only in-frame sequences with V and J called. Part of the clones is not carried over; for the studies checked, unresolved V genes explain less than half of this, and the remainder is unexplained. The sample includes about 310,000 clones, with roughly 79% observed a single time. Over 6.5% of the sample lies in the top ten. This sample comprised PBMCs, obtained before ibrutinib treatment. These receptors all stem from a human donor with chronic lymphocytic leukemia.

The rearrangement uses TRBV7-9 and TRBJ2-7, with 9 bases fitting TRBD2. The CDR3 is 16 amino acids. Germline V gene lookup returns CDR1 SEHNR and CDR2 FQNEAQ (reference sequence). The trim removed 2 bases at V and 2 bases at J, leaving 7 bases unmatched. Here the CDR3 reads CASSLTASGAPYEQYF. CDR3 nucleotides: TGTGCCAGCAGCTTAACGGCTAGCGGGGCCCCCTACGAGCAGTACTTC.

The J gene is TRBJ2-3, the V gene TRBV27; tentative D call: TRBD2 (6 bases). Germline CDR1 reads MNHEY; CDR2 reads SMNVEV (reference sequence). V dropped 3 bases and J dropped 2 bases, with 15 bases sitting between them. This CDR3 contains 16 residues. The CDR3 loop is CASSFQGGVITDTQYF. CDR3 coding DNA: TGTGCCAGCAGTTTCCAGGGAGGCGTAATCACAGATACGCAGTATTTT.

The chain has TRBV4-3 and TRBJ1-5, with a possible D match to TRBD1 (5 bases). This CDR3 spans 19 amino acids. V was shortened by 2 bases and J by 3 bases, with 23 bases between the two germline ends. CDR1 and CDR2 (germline): LGHNA, YSLEER. CDR3 bases: TGCGCCAGCAGCCAATGGGTGTCGGGCACGGACAACAACAATCAGCCCCAGCATTTT. Amino acids: CASSQWVSGTDNNNQPQHF.

This clone showed up just once. The chain has TRBV9 and TRBJ2-7, with 12 bases aligning to TRBD2. CDR3 length: 15 residues. Germline V gene sequence: CDR1 SGDLS, CDR2 YYNGEE. The junction had 6 bases not matched to a gene; V was cut back by 2 bases and J by 6 bases. CDR3 region: CASSVTSGSTGEQYF. The DNA of the CDR3 is TGTGCCAGCAGCGTGACTAGCGGGAGTACGGGCGAGCAGTACTTC.

This clone was seen only a few times. The chain has TRBV9 and TRBJ2-1; tentative D call: TRBD2 (5 bases). Between the trimmed V and J ends, which lost 0 bases and 0 bases, there was a span of 10 bases. CDR3 length: 16 residues. The germline CDR1 and CDR2 sequences are SGDLS and YYNGEE. The CDR3 sequence: CASSVGPSFSYNEQFF. DNA for the CDR3: TGTGCCAGCAGCGTAGGTCCTAGCTTCTCCTACAATGAGCAGTTCTTC.

The chain has TRBV19 and TRBJ2-2; D ambiguous. The CDR3 runs 12 residues. Germline loops: CDR1 LNHDA, CDR2 SQIVND (reference sequence). Trimming cost V 3 bases and J 8 bases, with 7 bases left between them. CDR3 DNA sequence: TGTGCCAGTAGTATCCAGCATGGGGAGCTGTTTTTT. Translation gives CASSIQHGELFF.

This sequence joins TRBV9 and TRBJ1-5; 8 nucleotides match TRBD1. The germline V gene has CDR1 SGDLS and CDR2 YYNGEE. The junction had 8 bases not matched to a gene; V was cut back by 3 bases and J by 9 bases. The CDR3 contains 14 residues. The CDR3 loop reads CASSGGQGGGPQHF. The CDR3 region has the DNA TGTGCCAGCAGCGGAGGACAGGGAGGAGGGCCCCAGCATTTT. The variable domain in full, completed from reference TRBV9 and TRBJ1-5, reads DSGVTQTPKHLITATGQRVTLRCSPRSGDLSVYWYQQSLDQGLQFLIQYYNGEERAKGNILERFSAQQFPDLHSELNLSSLELGDSALYFCASSGGQGGGPQHFGDGTRLSIL.

This rearrangement joins TRBV27 to TRBJ2-7; 9 positions agree with TRBD2. The CDR3 runs 15 residues. The germline gives CDR1 MNHEY, CDR2 SMNVEV (reference sequence). Trimming cost V 4 bases and J 3 bases; bases outside gene matches: 7. DNA of the CDR3: TGTGCCAGCAGTTCCCGACTAGCGGCCGTCTACGAGCAGTACTTC. Its protein is CASSSRLAAVYEQYF.

The chain has TRBV6-1 and TRBJ2-2, with unresolved D. The germline CDR1 and CDR2 sequences are MNHNS and SASEGT. The CDR3 totals 11 residues. Trimming took 4 bases from V and 11 from J, leaving 8 bases between them. CDR3 amino acids: CASSGPKELFF. The CDR3 DNA follows: TGTGCCAGCAGTGGACCGAAAGAGCTGTTTTTT.

Here the CDR3 DNA reads TGTGCCAGCAGCCAAGCCCAAACTAGTTTTCCCTCCTACGAGCAGTACTTC. Translated, it gives CASSQAQTSFPSYEQYF. The rearrangement uses TRBV14 and TRBJ2-7, with D perhaps matching TRBD2 (5 bases). V lost 1 base, J lost 0 bases, and 16 bases lay in between. Germline assignment: CDR1 SGHDN and CDR2 FVKESK. The length of the CDR3 is 17 residues.

V usage is TRBV28 and J usage is TRBJ1-2; D is undetermined. V was pared by 6 bases and J by 3 bases, with 11 bases between. The CDR3 extends over 13 amino acids. Germline loops: CDR1 MDHEN, CDR2 SYDVKM. The CDR3 sequence is CASSWRTDYGYTF. The CDR3, as DNA: TGTGCCAGCAGCTGGCGGACGGACTATGGCTACACCTTC.

This chain connects TRBV6-6 to TRBJ2-1, with 10 bases fitting TRBD2. This CDR3 contains 15 residues. The V gene's germline CDR1 is MNHNY and CDR2 SVGAGI (reference sequence). The V and J ends lost 6 bases and 4 bases, in that order; junction bases with no gene match: 6. The CDR3 nucleotides read TGTGCCAGCAGAGAAACTAGCGGGGTTTACAATGAGCAGTTCTTC. Translating it yields CASRETSGVYNEQFF.

The rearrangement links TRBV2 to TRBJ1-1, with a possible D match to TRBD1 (5 bases). CDR3 length equals 16 residues. The V end lost 5 bases, the J end lost 2 bases, and 18 bases lay between the germline ends. Germline V gene sequence: CDR1 SNHLY, CDR2 FYNNEI. The CDR3 reads CASSSRGDKFNTEAFF. CDR3 coding DNA: TGTGCCAGCAGTTCACGGGGCGATAAGTTCAACACTGAAGCTTTCTTT.

The rearrangement uses TRBV5-1 and TRBJ2-5; D tentatively fits TRBD1 or TRBD2 (5 bases each). The CDR3 consists of 16 residues. Germline V gene lookup returns CDR1 SGHRS and CDR2 YFSETQ. V was pared by 2 bases and J by 5 bases, with 19 bases between. The CDR3 nucleotides read TGCGCCAGCAGCTTACTACTAGGACAAGTCAGTGAGACCCAGTACTTC. Encoded protein: CASSLLLGQVSETQYF. Together with reference TRBV5-1 and TRBJ2-5, the CDR3 gives the full variable domain: KAGVTQTPRYLIKTRGQQVTLSCSPISGHRSVSWYQQTPGQGLQFLFEYFSETQRNKGNFPGRFSGRQFSNSRSEMNVSTLELGDSALYLCASSLLLGQVSETQYFGPGTRLLVL.

The V call is TRBV9, the J call TRBJ2-3; D is uncertain. Between the trimmed V and J ends, which lost 0 bases and 5 bases, there was a span of 7 bases. Germline V gene lookup returns CDR1 SGDLS and CDR2 YYNGEE. The length of the CDR3 is 13 residues. CDR3 protein: CASSVGMEDTQYF. For the CDR3, the DNA is TGTGCCAGCAGCGTAGGAATGGAAGATACGCAGTATTTT.

V and J are TRBV10-3 and TRBJ2-3, with D possibly matching TRBD2 (5 bases). This CDR3 region has 15 residues. Germline loops: CDR1 ENHRY, CDR2 SYGVKD. Trimming shortened V by 7 bases and J by 7 bases, and 21 bases separated the two germline ends. CDR3 sequence: CAITEGEGFGNTQYF. The CDR3 DNA follows: TGTGCCATCACCGAGGGAGAGGGCTTCGGGAATACGCAGTATTTT.

The chain carries TRBV28 and TRBJ2-7; TRBD2 matches 9 bases. The CDR3 is made up of 15 amino acids. CDR1 and CDR2 (germline): MDHEN, SYDVKM. J lost 2 bases, V lost 8 bases, and 10 bases had no gene match. Here the CDR3 DNA reads TGTGCCAGCGACGGCGGGAGGGGAGGAACCTACGAGCAGTACTTC. Protein sequence: CASDGGRGGTYEQYF.